The 9 T cell receptor beta chains below come from one sample, sequenced in a study of blood T cells in healthy people across ages. It was with a sample-barcoded 5' primer and a J-beta primer mix that a second PCR of about 7 to 12 cycles was run. Via MiXCR, TCRdb re-called the 5' RACE reads, giving one row per CDR3 protein. The sample yields some 370,000 distinct CDR3 sequences, about 49% seen once. Sequencing was done on a sample of blood. The receptors were gathered from a man between 60 and 75 years old in good health.

V is TRBV18 and J is TRBJ2-7; D is possibly TRBD1 (5 bases). The CDR3 sequence is 16 residues long. The germline CDR1 and CDR2 sequences are KGHSH and LQKENI. Trimming cost V 3 bases and J 1 base, with 16 bases left between them. The CDR3: CASSPQGGAPSYEQYF. The CDR3 coding sequence is TGTGCCAGCTCACCTCAGGGCGGAGCCCCTTCCTACGAGCAGTACTTC.

The chain has TRBV2 and TRBJ1-5; D unresolved. The CDR3 sequence is 14 residues long. The ends were cut back, 1 base at V and 3 bases at J, with 7 bases in the middle. Germline V lookup: CDR1 SNHLY, CDR2 FYNNEI. DNA for the CDR3: TGTGCCAGCAGTGAAGTAGGGTACAATCAGCCCCAGCATTTT. Amino acids: CASSEVGYNQPQHF.

The genes are TRBV6-5 and TRBJ1-2; the D gene is possibly TRBD1 (6 bases). Trimming stripped 2 bases from V and 4 bases from J, with 11 bases between. CDR1 and CDR2 (germline): MNHEY, SVGAGI. CDR3 length equals 14 residues. CDR3 nucleotides: TGTGCCAGCAGTTACGAGGACAGTTTCTATGGCTACACCTTC. This sequence encodes CASSYEDSFYGYTF.

CDR3 loop: CASSQELAGGLETQYF. CDR3 nucleotides: TGTGCCAGCAGCCAAGAGCTAGCGGGGGGGCTAGAGACCCAGTACTTC. The chain couples TRBV4-2 to TRBJ2-7, with TRBD2 matching over 12 bases. The DNA end lines up better with TRBJ2-5; the J call may be wrong. This CDR3 spans 16 amino acids. Germline lookup yields CDR1 LGHNA and CDR2 YNFKEQ.

V gene TRBV7-6 combines with J gene TRBJ1-5; D unresolved. Per germline, CDR1 SGHVS and CDR2 FNYEAQ. The CDR3 is made up of 15 amino acids. The germline V and J ends were trimmed by 1 base and 3 bases, with 10 bases remaining between them. This chain's CDR3 is CASSLVSGVNQPQHF. As DNA, the CDR3 is TGTGCCAGCAGCTTAGTTTCGGGAGTCAATCAGCCCCAGCATTTT.

The V and J genes are TRBV3-1 and TRBJ1-1; no clear D. The germline gives CDR1 LGHDT, CDR2 YNNKEL (reference sequence). V lost 0 bases and J 1 base, leaving 6 bases between the germline ends. This CDR3 is built from 14 residues. CDR3 sequence (DNA): TGTGCCAGCAGCCAAGAACCGAGGAACACTGAAGCTTTCTTT. Protein sequence: CASSQEPRNTEAFF.

Turning to this clonotype: The junction departs from germline at one end; a sequencing error may be responsible. The J gene is TRBJ1-6, the V gene TRBV7-8; D gene ambiguous. CDR3 size: 16 residues. The germline gives CDR1 SGHVS, CDR2 FQNEAQ. CDR3 loop: CAGSFADLSPNSPLHF. The CDR3 nucleotides read TGTGCCGGCAGCTTTGCTGACCTTAGCCCTAATTCACCCCTCCACTTT.

The chain employs TRBV7-2 and TRBJ1-3, with unresolved D. The germline V and J ends were trimmed by 3 bases and 2 bases, with 2 bases remaining between them. CDR3 length: 12 amino acids. Germline lookup yields CDR1 SGHTA and CDR2 FQGNSA. The CDR3 is CASSFTGNTIYF. Here the CDR3 DNA reads TGTGCCAGCAGCTTTACTGGAAACACCATATATTTT.

The CDR3 nucleotides read TGCGCCACTCGCGCCGGGACAGGGGACTATGGCTACACCTTC. Amino acid sequence: CATRAGTGDYGYTF. The chain is built from TRBV5-1 and TRBJ1-2; 10 bases match TRBD1. With V trimmed by 9 bases and J by 3 bases, 8 bases remained unmatched. The CDR3 consists of 14 residues. CDR1 and CDR2 (germline): SGHRS, YFSETQ.